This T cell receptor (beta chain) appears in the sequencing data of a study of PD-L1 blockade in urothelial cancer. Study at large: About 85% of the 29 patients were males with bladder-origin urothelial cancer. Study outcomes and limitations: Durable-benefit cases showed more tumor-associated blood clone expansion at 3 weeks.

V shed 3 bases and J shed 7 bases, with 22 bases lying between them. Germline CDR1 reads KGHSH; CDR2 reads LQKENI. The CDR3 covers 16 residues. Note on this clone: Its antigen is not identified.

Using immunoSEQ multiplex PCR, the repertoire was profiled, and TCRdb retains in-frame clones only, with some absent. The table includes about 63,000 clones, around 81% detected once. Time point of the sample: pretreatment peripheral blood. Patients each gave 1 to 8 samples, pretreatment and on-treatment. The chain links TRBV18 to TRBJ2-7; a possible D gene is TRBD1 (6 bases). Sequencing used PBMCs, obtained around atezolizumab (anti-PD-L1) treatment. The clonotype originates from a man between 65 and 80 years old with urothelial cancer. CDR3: CASSPGDRTWSREQYF. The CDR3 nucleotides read TGTGCCAGCTCACCTGGCGACAGGACATGGTCGAGGGAGCAGTACTTC.